The 21 T cell receptor beta chains reported below all come from one sample, sequenced in a study of human versus mouse CDR3 diversity and MHC coevolution. Only in-frame clones appear in the TCRdb table, and some are missing; sequencing was by immunoSEQ multiplex PCR. The table includes 75,000 to 90,000 clones, about 94% detected once. Sequencing input: naive CD4+ T cells from blood. Sample subset: CD45RO-negative CD62L-positive naive CD4 T cells. Receptors originate from a person aged 30 to 69 in good health.

This rearrangement joins TRBV19 to TRBJ1-1, with D perhaps TRBD1 (6 bases). V lost 5 bases and J lost 1, with 11 bases in between. Germline values: CDR1 LNHDA, CDR2 SQIVND (reference sequence). The CDR3 is 14 amino acids. The CDR3 is CASSADRRNTEAFF. The CDR3 coding sequence is TGTGCCAGTAGTGCCGACAGGCGGAACACTGAAGCTTTCTTT. Full variable domain (rest looked up from reference TRBV19 and TRBJ1-1): DGGITQSPKYLFRKEGQNVTLSCEQNLNHDAMYWYRQDPGQGLRLIYYSQIVNDFQKGDIAEGYSVSREKKESFPLTVTSAQKNPTAFYLCASSADRRNTEAFFGQGTRLTVV.

The gene calls are TRBV7-6 and TRBJ2-5; D is ambiguous. The CDR3 is 11 residues long. The V end was cut by 6 bases, the J end by 5 bases, with 7 bases between. Germline CDR1 and CDR2: SGHVS and FNYEAQ. The CDR3 bases are TGTGCCAGCAGTCCTCGGGAGACCCAGTACTTC. Protein product: CASSPRETQYF.

V and J are TRBV19 and TRBJ2-2; 15 positions match TRBD2. Germline V gives CDR1 LNHDA, CDR2 SQIVND (reference sequence). The CDR3 covers 18 residues. The junction had 5 bases not matched to a gene; V was cut back by 4 bases and J by 2 bases. CDR3 nucleotides: TGTGCCAGTAGTAGGGGACTAGCGGGGGGACTCAACACCGGGGAGCTGTTTTTT. Translated: CASSRGLAGGLNTGELFF.

The V gene is TRBV10-3, the J gene TRBJ2-5, with a weak D call TRBD1 (5 bases). CDR3 size: 13 residues. Germline V CDR1 and CDR2: ENHRY, SYGVKD. V was trimmed by 2 bases and J by 5 bases, leaving 9 bases between them. CDR3 amino acids: CAISERGSETQYF. The CDR3 DNA reads TGTGCCATCAGTGAGAGGGGCTCGGAGACCCAGTACTTC.

This clone occurred once. V and J are TRBV7-8 and TRBJ1-2; weak D call: TRBD1 (5 bases). Germline CDR1 reads SGHVS; CDR2 reads FQNEAQ. The V end was cut by 1 base, the J end by 5 bases, with 14 bases between. The CDR3 has 15 residues. The CDR3 here is CASSLDHPGWYGYTF. The DNA for the CDR3 is TGTGCCAGCAGCTTAGATCATCCAGGGTGGTATGGCTACACCTTC.

The J gene is TRBJ2-7, the V gene TRBV6-5; 8 bases agree with TRBD1. The J segment lost 3 bases and the V segment lost 0 bases, leaving 4 bases of the junction unmatched. There are 15 residues in the CDR3. Germline V gives CDR1 MNHEY, CDR2 SVGAGI. The CDR3 nucleotides are TGTGCCAGCAGTTACTCGATAACAGGGGGCTACGAGCAGTACTTC. Protein: CASSYSITGGYEQYF.

The chain links TRBV30 to TRBJ1-5; D is unclear. V lost 1 base to trimming and J lost 5 bases, with 12 bases between them. This CDR3 region has 14 residues. CDR1 GTSNPN and CDR2 SVGIG come from the germline V gene (reference sequence). The CDR3 DNA reads TGTGCCTGGAGTGGGGCCCTGAGAGATCAGCCCCAGCATTTT. Its translation: CAWSGALRDQPQHF.

This chain connects TRBV7-8 to TRBJ2-3; possibly TRBD2 for D (7 bases). Germline V gene lookup returns CDR1 SGHVS and CDR2 FQNEAQ. CDR3 length: 15 residues. Deletions cut 5 bases from V and 4 bases from J, with 16 bases between. The CDR3 is CASSPRGGSPDTQYF. Here the CDR3 DNA reads TGTGCCAGCAGCCCTAGGGGGGGATCGCCAGATACGCAGTATTTT.

V and J are TRBV7-3 and TRBJ2-6; a weak D match, TRBD1 (5 bases). CDR3 length: 17 amino acids. Germline V gene lookup returns CDR1 SGHTA and CDR2 FQGTGA. Trimming removed 0 bases from V and 2 bases from J, with 11 bases in between. CDR3 nucleotides: TGTGCCAGCAGCTTAACAGGGGCTACGGCTGGGGCCAACGTCCTGACTTTC. Encoded protein: CASSLTGATAGANVLTF.

V is TRBV7-9 and J is TRBJ2-7; possibly TRBD2 for D (5 bases). The CDR3 has 13 amino acids. V was cut by 1 base and J by 2 bases, with 6 bases left in between. Germline-derived CDR1 and CDR2 are SEHNR and FQNEAQ (reference sequence). The CDR3 DNA reads TGTGCCAGCAGCTTAGTCGGGGCCTACGAGCAGTACTTC. Translated, it gives CASSLVGAYEQYF.

The chain links TRBV5-6 to TRBJ2-6; TRBD1 might be the D (5 bases). V was cut by 2 bases and J by 0 bases, with 6 bases left in between. The length of the CDR3 is 15 residues. Germline V gives CDR1 SGHDT, CDR2 YYEEEE. The CDR3 protein is CASSFRVSGANVLTF. The CDR3 nucleotides are TGTGCCAGCAGCTTCAGGGTCTCTGGGGCCAACGTCCTGACTTTC.

The V gene is TRBV27, the J gene TRBJ2-7, with 9 bases fitting TRBD2. The CDR3 runs to 14 residues. Germline CDR1 MNHEY, CDR2 SMNVEV (reference sequence). The V segment lost 5 bases and the J segment 2 bases; nucleotides outside the gene matches: 4. The CDR3 sequence: CASSISGSPYEQYF. CDR3 sequence (DNA): TGTGCCAGCAGTATTAGCGGGAGTCCCTACGAGCAGTACTTC.

V is TRBV11-2 and J is TRBJ2-5; 12 positions agree with TRBD2. Germline V gene data show CDR1 as SGHAT and CDR2 as FQNNGV. CDR3 length: 19 residues. Trimming took 5 bases from V and 1 from J; bases not matched to a gene: 14. The CDR3 DNA follows: TGTGCCAGCAGCGCTACAGTGCTAGCGGGGGGGACGCGCCAAGAGACCCAGTACTTC. Residues: CASSATVLAGGTRQETQYF.

The chain uses TRBV21-1 and TRBJ2-7; whether TRBD1, the table's D call, matches the DNA was not checked. TRBV21-1 is marked as a pseudogene. The CDR3 runs to 15 residues. The CDR3, as DNA: TGTGCCAGCAGCTCCCGCGACAGGGGGTACTACGAGCAGTACTTC. Amino acid sequence: CASSSRDRGYYEQYF.

The chain recombines TRBV12-5 with TRBJ2-2, with 8 bases that match TRBD1. The CDR3 loop spans 15 amino acids. Germline values: CDR1 LGHNT, CDR2 FRNRAP. Losses at the gene ends were 0 bases for V and 7 bases for J; bases not matched to a gene: 4. The DNA of the CDR3 is TGTGCTAGTGGTTTGGTACGACAGGGGATCGGGGAGCTGTTTTTT. Translation gives CASGLVRQGIGELFF.

This chain joins TRBV29-1 and TRBJ2-1, with a weak D call TRBD1 (5 bases). Germline CDR1 SQVTM, CDR2 ANQGSEA. Between the trimmed V and J ends, which lost 2 bases and 9 bases, there was a span of 11 bases. This CDR3 region has 12 residues. The CDR3: CSVERQGAEQFF. Here the CDR3 DNA reads TGCAGCGTTGAAAGGCAAGGGGCTGAGCAGTTCTTC.

The chain joins TRBV10-1 to TRBJ1-5; 9 bases fit TRBD1. Germline V gives CDR1 WNHNN, CDR2 SYGVQD (reference sequence). The V and J ends lost 4 bases and 7 bases, in that order; junction bases with no gene match: 5. The CDR3 extends over 14 amino acids. The CDR3 DNA is TGCGCCAGCAGTGCGGGACAGGGTTGCCAGCCCCAGCATTTT. It is translated as CASSAGQGCQPQHF.

CDR3 sequence: CAWSSGLLNEKLFF. As DNA, the CDR3 is TGTGCCTGGAGCTCCGGTCTCCTAAATGAAAAACTGTTTTTT. This rearrangement joins TRBV30 to TRBJ1-4; no clear D. V was cut by 3 bases and J by 5 bases, with 13 bases left in between. CDR1 and CDR2 (germline): GTSNPN, SVGIG (reference sequence). The CDR3 totals 14 residues.

The chain links TRBV18 to TRBJ2-5; 8 bases map to TRBD1. Germline V lookup: CDR1 KGHSH, CDR2 LQKENI. With 6 bases clipped from V and 5 bases from J, the junction kept 5 bases outside the gene matches. This CDR3 has 13 amino acids. The CDR3 DNA reads as TGTGCCAGCTCCCAGGGGGCGCTTGAGACCCAGTACTTC. It yields the protein CASSQGALETQYF.

V usage is TRBV7-2 and J usage is TRBJ1-5; D remains ambiguous. Looked up from germline, CDR1 is SGHTA and CDR2 is FQGNSA. This CDR3 spans 14 amino acids. V was cut by 7 bases and J by 1 base, with 11 bases left in between. CDR3 region: CASTSRGSNQPQHF. DNA of the CDR3: TGTGCCAGCACCAGCCGGGGAAGCAATCAGCCCCAGCATTTT. Combining the CDR3 with reference TRBV7-2 and TRBJ1-5 gives the whole variable domain GAGVSQSPSNKVTEKGKDVELRCDPISGHTALYWYRQSLGQGLEFLIYFQGNSAPDKSGLPSDRFSAERTGGSVSTLTIQRTQQEDSAVYLCASTSRGSNQPQHFGDGTRLSIL.

The chain carries TRBV30 and TRBJ1-3; TRBD1 agrees at 9 bases. CDR1 and CDR2 (germline): GTSNPN, SVGIG (reference sequence). V lost 8 bases to trimming and J lost 4 bases; unmatched junction nucleotides: 9. The CDR3 has 14 residues. The CDR3 region has the DNA TGTGCCGCACCCCACAGGGGGCTAGGAAACACCATATATTTT. Amino acids: CAAPHRGLGNTIYF. Combining the CDR3 with reference TRBV30 and TRBJ1-3 gives the whole variable domain SQTIHQWPATLVQPVGSPLSLECTVEGTSNPNLYWYRQAAGRGLQLLFYSVGIGQISSEVPQNLSASRPQDRQFILSSKKLLLSDSGFYLCAAPHRGLGNTIYFGEGSWLTVV.